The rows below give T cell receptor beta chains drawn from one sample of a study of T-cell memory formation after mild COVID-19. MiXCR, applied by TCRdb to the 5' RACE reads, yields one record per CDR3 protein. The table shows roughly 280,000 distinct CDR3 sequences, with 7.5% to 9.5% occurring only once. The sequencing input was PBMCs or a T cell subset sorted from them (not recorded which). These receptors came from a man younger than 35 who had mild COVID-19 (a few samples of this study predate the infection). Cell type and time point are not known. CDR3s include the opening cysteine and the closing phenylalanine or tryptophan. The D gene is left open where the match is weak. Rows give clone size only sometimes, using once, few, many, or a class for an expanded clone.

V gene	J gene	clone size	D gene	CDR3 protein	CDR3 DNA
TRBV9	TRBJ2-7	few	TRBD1	CASSVGGQGYEQYF	TGTGCCAGCAGCGTAGGGGGACAGGGGTACGAGCAGTACTTC
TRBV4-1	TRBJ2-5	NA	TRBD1	CASSAPARGRSKETQYF	TGCGCCAGCAGCGCCCCGGCAAGGGGGCGCAGTAAAGAGACCCAGTACTTC
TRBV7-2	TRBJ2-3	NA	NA	CASSLVASGRDTQYF	TGTGCCAGCAGCTTAGTGGCCTCGGGGAGAGATACGCAGTATTTT
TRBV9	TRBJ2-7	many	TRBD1	CASSANWGQGALYEQYF	TGTGCCAGCAGCGCCAATTGGGGACAGGGGGCTCTCTACGAGCAGTACTTC
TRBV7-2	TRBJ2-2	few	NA	CASSLGRDTGELFF	TGTGCCAGCAGCTTGGGACGCGACACCGGGGAGCTGTTTTTT
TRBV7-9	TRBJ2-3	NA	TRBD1	CASSLVRQGASTDTQYF	TGTGCCAGCAGCTTAGTTCGGCAGGGGGCAAGCACAGATACGCAGTATTTT
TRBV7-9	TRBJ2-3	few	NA	CASSSPRGADTQYF	TGTGCCAGCAGCTCGCCCCGTGGGGCAGATACGCAGTATTTT
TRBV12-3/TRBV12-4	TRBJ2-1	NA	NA	CASRSTGEGHNEQFF	TGTGCCAGCAGAAGTACAGGGGAGGGTCACAATGAGCAGTTCTTC
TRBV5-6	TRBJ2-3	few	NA	CASSLTQFTDTQYF	TGTGCCAGCAGCTTGACACAGTTCACAGATACGCAGTATTTT
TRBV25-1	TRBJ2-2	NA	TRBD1	CASSDQDRGDTGELFF	TGTGCCAGCAGTGACCAGGACAGGGGGGACACCGGGGAGCTGTTTTTT
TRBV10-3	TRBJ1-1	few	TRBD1	CAISDRGEAEAFF	TGTGCCATCAGCGACAGGGGGGAAGCTGAAGCTTTCTTT
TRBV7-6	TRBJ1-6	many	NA	CASSLRRGGNSPLHF	TGTGCCAGCAGCTTACGGCGGGGTGGGAATTCACCCCTCCACTTT
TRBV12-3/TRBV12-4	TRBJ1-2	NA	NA	CASSRDGRGGYTF	TGTGCCAGCAGCCGGGACGGCCGGGGTGGCTACACCTTC
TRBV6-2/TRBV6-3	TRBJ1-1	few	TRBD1	CASSYPRTGWATEAFF	TGTGCCAGCAGTTACCCACGGACAGGTTGGGCCACTGAAGCTTTCTTT
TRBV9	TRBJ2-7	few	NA	CASSVGQGLKEQYF	TGTGCCAGCAGCGTCGGACAGGGACTAAAAGAGCAGTACTTC
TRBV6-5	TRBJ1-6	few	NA	CASRLTGYNSPLHF	TGTGCCAGCAGGCTGACAGGCTATAATTCACCCCTCCACTTT
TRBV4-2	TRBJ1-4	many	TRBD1	CASSQLRDSGEKLFF	TGTGCCAGCAGCCAACTACGGGACAGTGGTGAAAAACTGTTTTTT
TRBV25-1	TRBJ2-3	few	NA	CASGPVDTQYF	TGTGCCAGCGGGCCTGTGGATACGCAGTATTTT
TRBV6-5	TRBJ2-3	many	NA	CAIRGDGTDTQYF	TGTGCCATACGGGGAGACGGCACAGATACGCAGTATTTT
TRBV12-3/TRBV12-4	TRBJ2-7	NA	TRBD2	CASTGLAGGNYEQYF	TGTGCCAGCACCGGACTAGCGGGGGGAAACTACGAGCAGTACTTC
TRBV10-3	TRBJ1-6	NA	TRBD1	CAIRAGGNSPLHF	TGTGCCATCAGAGCAGGGGGAAATTCACCCCTCCACTTT
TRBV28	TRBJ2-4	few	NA	CASLEGRAKNIQYF	TGTGCCAGCTTAGAAGGGAGAGCCAAAAACATTCAGTACTTC
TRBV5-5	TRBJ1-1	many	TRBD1	CASSSGTGGYMNTEAFF	TGTGCCAGCAGCTCCGGGACAGGTGGATATATGAACACTGAAGCTTTCTTT
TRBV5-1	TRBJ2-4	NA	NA	CASSLAGPAKNIQYF	TGCGCCAGCAGCTTGGCAGGCCCTGCCAAAAACATTCAGTACTTC
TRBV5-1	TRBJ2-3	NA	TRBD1	CASRLWTGADTQYF	TGCGCCAGCAGACTTTGGACAGGGGCAGATACGCAGTATTTT
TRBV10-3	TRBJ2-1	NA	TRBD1	CAISETGTGYNEQFF	TGTGCCATCAGTGAGACCGGGACAGGGTACAATGAGCAGTTCTTC
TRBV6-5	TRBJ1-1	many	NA	CASSYNMNTEAFF	TGTGCCAGCAGTTACAATATGAACACTGAAGCTTTCTTT
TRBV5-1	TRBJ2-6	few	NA	CASLDASGANVLTF	TGCGCCAGCTTAGACGCCTCTGGGGCCAACGTCCTGACTTTC
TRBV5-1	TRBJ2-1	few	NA	CASSLTAGPYNEQFF	TGCGCCAGCAGCTTGACGGCAGGGCCCTACAATGAGCAGTTCTTC
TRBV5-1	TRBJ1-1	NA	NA	CASSLRGGWDTEAFF	TGCGCCAGCAGCTTGAGGGGAGGTTGGGACACTGAAGCTTTCTTT
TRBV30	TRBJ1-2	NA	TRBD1	CAWSRQGGGYTF	TGTGCCTGGAGCAGACAGGGCGGGGGCTACACCTTC
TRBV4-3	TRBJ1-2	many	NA	CASSQDGRASYGYTF	TGCGCCAGCAGCCAAGATGGAAGAGCCAGCTATGGCTACACCTTC
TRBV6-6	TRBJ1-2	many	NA	CASHRDADYGYTF	TGTGCCAGCCACCGGGACGCCGACTATGGCTACACCTTC
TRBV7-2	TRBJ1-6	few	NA	CASTPGWQYNSPLHF	TGTGCCAGCACCCCCGGGTGGCAGTATAATTCACCCCTCCACTTT
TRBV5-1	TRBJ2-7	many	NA	CASSLGGSTYEQYF	TGCGCCAGCAGCTTGGGGGGGTCCACCTACGAGCAGTACTTC
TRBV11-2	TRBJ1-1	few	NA	CASSLAAHGGWDEAFF	TGTGCCAGCAGCTTAGCTGCTCATGGTGGTTGGGATGAAGCTTTCTTT
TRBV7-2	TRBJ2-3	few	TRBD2	CASTVRGGEATQYF	TGTGCCAGCACCGTACGGGGGGGGGAAGCTACGCAGTATTTT
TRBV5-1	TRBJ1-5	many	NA	CASSLGGESQPQHF	TGCGCCAGCAGCCTCGGGGGAGAGAGTCAGCCCCAGCATTTT
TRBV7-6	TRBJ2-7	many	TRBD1	CASSLGGTGGYEQYF	TGTGCCAGCAGCTTAGGTGGGACAGGGGGTTACGAGCAGTACTTC
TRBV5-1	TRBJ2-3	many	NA	CASRPRGQFRQEAWNTQYF	TGCGCCAGCCGGCCTCGGGGACAATTCCGACAGGAAGCTTGGAATACGCAGTATTTT
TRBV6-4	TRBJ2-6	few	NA	CASSDGRAGANVLTF	TGTGCCAGCAGTGACGGCAGGGCTGGGGCCAACGTCCTGACTTTC
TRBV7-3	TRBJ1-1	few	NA	CASSRQMDTEAFF	TGTGCCAGCAGCCGACAGATGGACACTGAAGCTTTCTTT
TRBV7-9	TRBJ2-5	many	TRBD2	CASSLRGYQETQYF	TGTGCCAGCAGTTTGCGGGGGTACCAAGAGACCCAGTACTTC
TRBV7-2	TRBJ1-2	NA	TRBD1	CASSPDRVRGYTF	TGTGCCAGCAGCCCTGACAGGGTACGAGGCTACACCTTC
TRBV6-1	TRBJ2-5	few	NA	CASSDGLSGETQYF	TGTGCCAGCAGTGACGGGCTATCCGGGGAGACCCAGTACTTC
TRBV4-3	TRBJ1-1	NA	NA	CASSQGASGAFF	TGCGCCAGCAGCCAAGGGGCCAGCGGAGCTTTCTTT
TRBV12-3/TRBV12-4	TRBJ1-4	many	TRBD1	CASSLQGATNEKLFF	TGTGCCAGCAGTTTACAGGGGGCTACTAATGAAAAACTGTTTTTT
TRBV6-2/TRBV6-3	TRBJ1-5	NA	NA	CAIQGDGNQPQHF	TGTGCCATCCAGGGTGACGGCAATCAGCCCCAGCATTTT